The rows below give T cell receptor beta chains drawn from one sample of a study of blood T cell repertoires in COVID-19. Sequenced by immunoSEQ multiplex PCR; TCRdb stores in-frame clones only, minus some. The table lists around 16,000 clones, around 90% of them singletons, with less than 3.5% in the top ten. The sample consisted of peripheral blood. The receptors stem from a human donor in a cohort sampled during active COVID-19. Each CDR3 is given with its conserved first and last residue. A D gene is named only where the DNA matches it firmly. Clone size is stated in some rows and not others, as once, few, many or a class when expanded.

J gene	V gene	D gene	clone size	CDR3 DNA	CDR3 protein
TRBJ1-2	TRBV5-1	TRBD1	once	TGCGCCAGCAGCTCGGGGGACAGGGAAGTGGGTGGCTACACCTTC	CASSSGDREVGGYTF
TRBJ2-7	TRBV28	NA	once	TGTGCCAGCAGTTCCCACGTTGGACAGCGACTCGCGGGCGGGCAAGGCTTC	CASSSHVGQRLAGGQGF
TRBJ1-2	TRBV10-3	TRBD1	NA	TGTGCCATCAGTGAGTCCGGGACAGGGTGGAACTATGGCTACACCTTC	CAISESGTGWNYGYTF
TRBJ2-1	TRBV7-3	TRBD2	NA	TGTGCCAGCAGCTTATCCCCAGCGGGGGGACAGAATGAGCAGTTCTTC	CASSLSPAGGQNEQFF
TRBJ2-5	TRBV5-1	TRBD1	NA	TGCGCCAGCAGCTCAGGGGACAGTAGCCGGGAGACCCAGTACTTC	CASSSGDSSRETQYF
TRBJ2-5	TRBV29-1	NA	NA	TGCAGCGTTCCGGGGGTCCAAGAGACCCAGTACTTC	CSVPGVQETQYF
TRBJ2-7	TRBV18	TRBD2	NA	TGTGCCAGCTCACCAATCCCGGGACTAGAAATAAGTGAGCAGTACTTC	CASSPIPGLEISEQYF
TRBJ2-7	TRBV20-1	NA	NA	TGCAGTGCTAGTGTGGCGGGTACGGGGGAGCAGTACTTC	CSASVAGTGEQYF
TRBJ2-1	TRBV7-2	NA	NA	TGTGCCAGCAGCTTAGTACTTATTAACGGTGAGCAGTTCTTC	CASSLVLINGEQFF
TRBJ2-4	TRBV4-3	TRBD1	NA	TGCGCCAGCAGCCACACCCAGGGGGCCAGGGACATTCAGTACTTC	CASSHTQGARDIQYF
TRBJ2-3	TRBV28	TRBD2	NA	TGTGCCACCAGAGGACTAGCGGCAGATACGCAGTATTTT	CATRGLAADTQYF
TRBJ1-3	TRBV12-3/TRBV12-4	NA	NA	TGTGCCAGCAGGGGGAGGAACACCATATATTTT	CASRGRNTIYF
TRBJ2-1	TRBV19	NA	NA	TGTGCCAGTAGTTGGGGCGGCTCCTACAATGAGCAGTTCTTC	CASSWGGSYNEQFF
TRBJ2-3	TRBV10-2	NA	NA	TGCGCCAGCAGTGATGTGGGGCGCACAGATACGCAGTATTTT	CASSDVGRTDTQYF
TRBJ2-5	TRBV6-5	NA	NA	TGTGCCAGCAGTTACACCCGGGGGAGCCAAGAGACCCAGTACTTC	CASSYTRGSQETQYF
TRBJ2-5	TRBV7-6	TRBD2	once	TGTGCCAGCAGCCACCGACTAGCGGGAGAAGAGACCCAGTACTTC	CASSHRLAGEETQYF
TRBJ2-3	TRBV2	TRBD1	NA	TGTGCCAACGCGGGACAGGGGTCTGATACGCAGTATTTT	CANAGQGSDTQYF
TRBJ2-7	TRBV7-2	NA	NA	TGTGCCAGCAGACTTCATGGGGGGGCCGTCGAGCAGTACTTC	CASRLHGGAVEQYF
TRBJ2-3	TRBV3-1/TRBV3-2	NA	NA	TGTGCCAGCAGCCAGGCTAGCACAGATACGCAGTATTTT	CASSQASTDTQYF
TRBJ2-3	TRBV9	TRBD2	NA	TGTGCCAGCAGCGTGAGAGCACTAGCGGGGGGGCTCGGAGATACGCAGTATTTT	CASSVRALAGGLGDTQYF
TRBJ1-1	TRBV6-1	NA	NA	TGTGCCAGCAGTGAAGTTGACAGTTCTTTGAACACTGAAGCTTTCTTT	CASSEVDSSLNTEAFF
TRBJ2-3	TRBV7-8	TRBD2	NA	TGTGCCAGCAGCTACGATTTAGCGGGAAACACAGATACGCAGTATTTT	CASSYDLAGNTDTQYF
TRBJ2-3	TRBV7-9	TRBD1	NA	TGTGCCAGCGGGTACCTAGGGACAGGCACAGATACGCAGTATTTT	CASGYLGTGTDTQYF
TRBJ2-7	TRBV5-5	NA	NA	TGTGCCAGCAGCTTCCAGGTGTACTACGAGCAGTACTTC	CASSFQVYYEQYF
TRBJ2-3	TRBV11-2	TRBD2	NA	TGTGCCAGCAGCTTAGATCTAAGGGCTAGCGGGAACCCAGATACGCAGTATTTT	CASSLDLRASGNPDTQYF
TRBJ1-2	TRBV12-2	NA	NA	TGTGCAAGTCGCTTAGCCGGGACAGGGAGAAACCCTAACTATGGCTACACCTTC	CASRLAGTGRNPNYGYTF
TRBJ2-3	TRBV4-3	NA	NA	TGCGCCAGCAGCCAAGGAGCTCTGAGCACAGATACGCAGTATTTT	CASSQGALSTDTQYF
TRBJ1-2	TRBV7-9	NA	once	TGTGCCAGCAGCTTGACGGCCCCAGGGTATGGCTACACCTTC	CASSLTAPGYGYTF
TRBJ1-5	TRBV15	NA	NA	TGTGCCACCAGCAGGGGCTACAATCAGCCCCAGCATTTT	CATSRGYNQPQHF
TRBJ2-2	TRBV6-5	NA	once	TGTGCCAGCAGTTACGCCAGAGGCGGGGAGCTGTTTTTT	CASSYARGGELFF
TRBJ2-7	TRBV2	TRBD2	NA	TGTGCCAGCAAACCATCTAGCGGGAGGGTCTACGAGCAGTACTTC	CASKPSSGRVYEQYF
TRBJ2-1	TRBV5-1	TRBD1	NA	TGCGCCAGCAGCTTGCCCACAGGGGCTTCCTACAATGAGCAGTTCTTC	CASSLPTGASYNEQFF
TRBJ1-3	TRBV7-2	NA	NA	TGTGCCAGCAGCTTAATGGGAGGTGGAAACACCATATATTTT	CASSLMGGGNTIYF
TRBJ1-6	TRBV18	NA	NA	TGTGCCAGCTCACCAGCCGCCCTTAGCTCCTATAATTCACCCCTCCACTTT	CASSPAALSSYNSPLHF
TRBJ1-1	TRBV5-5	NA	once	TGTGCCAGCAGCTTCGTCGGGAGGGACACTGAAGCTTTCTTT	CASSFVGRDTEAFF
TRBJ2-3	TRBV29-1	NA	NA	TGCAGCGTCGCCGGGGGGCGAGATACGCAGTATTTT	CSVAGGRDTQYF
TRBJ2-2	TRBV11-3	NA	NA	TGTGCCAGCAGCCATCGGGCTAGCTCCTCCGGGGAGCTGTTTTTT	CASSHRASSSGELFF
TRBJ1-3	TRBV4-1	TRBD1	NA	TGCGCCAGCAGCCAAGTTGTTAGGGGGCGACTTGGAAACACCATATATTTT	CASSQVVRGRLGNTIYF